The 25 T cell receptor beta chains reported below all come from one sample, sequenced in a study of shared clonotypes between healthy human individuals. Assay used: immunoSEQ multiplex PCR; TCRdb lists only in-frame clones, some missing. The sample shows 1,500,000 or so clones, around 97% of them seen only once. Source material: naive CD4+ T cells sorted from blood. Subset denoted: CD45RA+ positively selected. The receptors derive from a man aged 30-40 years in good health.

This rearrangement joins TRBV19 to TRBJ1-2, with D possibly matching TRBD1 (6 bases). This CDR3 region has 15 residues. Between the trimmed V and J ends, which lost 3 bases and 4 bases, there was a span of 15 bases. The V gene's germline CDR1 is LNHDA and CDR2 SQIVND (reference sequence). DNA for the CDR3: TGTGCCAGTAGTATTGGTGGGGGCTGGAGCTATGGCTACACCTTC. Encoded protein: CASSIGGGWSYGYTF.

The chain is built from TRBV18 and TRBJ2-1; D not resolved. V shed 4 bases and J shed 2 bases, with 15 bases lying between them. This CDR3 contains 16 residues. Germline loops: CDR1 KGHSH, CDR2 LQKENI. Here the CDR3 reads CASSLNARSPYNEQFF. The CDR3 nucleotides are TGTGCCAGCTCACTGAACGCGCGGAGTCCCTACAATGAGCAGTTCTTC.

The rearrangement links TRBV19 to TRBJ1-4; maybe TRBD1 (5 bases). The CDR3 totals 14 residues. The V gene lost 4 bases and the J gene lost 3 bases, with 9 bases spanning the gap. Germline assignment: CDR1 LNHDA and CDR2 SQIVND (reference sequence). The CDR3 is CASSTTAANEKLFF. Here the CDR3 DNA reads TGTGCCAGTAGTACGACAGCGGCTAATGAAAAACTGTTTTTT. The full variable domain, with the rest looked up from reference TRBV19 and TRBJ1-4, is DGGITQSPKYLFRKEGQNVTLSCEQNLNHDAMYWYRQDPGQGLRLIYYSQIVNDFQKGDIAEGYSVSREKKESFPLTVTSAQKNPTAFYLCASSTTAANEKLFFGSGTQLSVL.

The rearrangement uses TRBV2 and TRBJ2-7; D unresolved. CDR1 is SNHLY, CDR2 FYNNEI, per germline. Trimming pared 4 bases from V and 6 bases from J, leaving 10 bases between. This CDR3 contains 12 residues. The CDR3 is CASSAALIEQYF. CDR3 DNA sequence: TGTGCCAGCAGTGCAGCCCTCATCGAGCAGTACTTC.

The chain joins TRBV7-9 to TRBJ2-7, with a weak D call TRBD2 (7 bases). Germline values: CDR1 SEHNR, CDR2 FQNEAQ (reference sequence). The germline V and J ends were trimmed by 3 bases and 0 bases, with 12 bases remaining between them. This CDR3 has 15 amino acids. The CDR3 sequence: CASSLGGQVSYEQYF. Here the CDR3 DNA reads TGTGCCAGCAGCTTGGGGGGGCAGGTCTCCTACGAGCAGTACTTC.

The chain joins TRBV10-3 to TRBJ2-3; D is unresolved. CDR3 length: 16 amino acids. Trimming left V 0 bases short and J 1 base short, with 11 bases between. Germline CDR1 reads ENHRY; CDR2 reads SYGVKD. CDR3 loop: CAISESRIEGTDTQYF. The CDR3 nucleotides are TGTGCCATCAGTGAGTCGAGGATAGAAGGCACAGATACGCAGTATTTT.

J is TRBJ1-2 and V is TRBV19; no clear D. V was shortened by 4 bases and J by 0 bases, with 6 bases between the two germline ends. Germline V gene lookup returns CDR1 LNHDA and CDR2 SQIVND (reference sequence). The CDR3 is 13 amino acids. Here the CDR3 DNA reads TGTGCCAGTAGTACCGAACCTAACTATGGCTACACCTTC. Amino acid sequence: CASSTEPNYGYTF.

V gene TRBV11-2 combines with J gene TRBJ2-1; 8 bases map to TRBD2. CDR1 SGHAT and CDR2 FQNNGV come from the germline V gene. The ends lost 6 bases at V and 12 bases at J; junction bases unmatched: 7. The CDR3 covers 12 residues. The CDR3 DNA is TGTGCCAGCAGTCAAGAAGGGACTAGGCAGTTCTTC. This sequence encodes CASSQEGTRQFF.

The rearrangement joins TRBV19 to TRBJ2-5, with TRBD1 identical over 8 bases. Germline CDR1 LNHDA, CDR2 SQIVND (reference sequence). The J segment lost 4 bases and the V segment lost 3 bases, leaving 10 bases of the junction unmatched. The CDR3 is 16 residues long. CDR3 in DNA: TGTGCCAGTAGTATTATCGGTGGACAGGGTGGAGAGACCCAGTACTTC. Protein sequence: CASSIIGGQGGETQYF.

J is TRBJ2-2 and V is TRBV7-9; D unclear. Trimming stripped 5 bases from V and 2 bases from J, with 3 bases between. The CDR3 is made up of 12 amino acids. Per germline, CDR1 SEHNR and CDR2 FQNEAQ (reference sequence). CDR3 sequence: CASSHNTGELFF. The DNA of the CDR3 is TGTGCCAGCAGCCACAACACCGGGGAGCTGTTTTTT.

J is TRBJ2-1 and V is TRBV5-5; D might be TRBD1 or TRBD2, each matching 5 bases. Germline-derived CDR1 and CDR2 are SGHKS and YYEKEE (reference sequence). Trimming cost V 5 bases and J 5 bases, with 17 bases left between them. The CDR3 totals 15 residues. CDR3 loop: CASRIRDRANNEQFF. The DNA of the CDR3 is TGTGCCAGCAGGATCCGGGACCGCGCGAACAATGAGCAGTTCTTC.

The gene calls are TRBV18 and TRBJ1-2; D gene ambiguous. Per germline, CDR1 KGHSH and CDR2 LQKENI. Trimming cost V 5 bases and J 4 bases, with 17 bases left between them. The CDR3 runs 15 residues. As DNA, the CDR3 is TGTGCCAGCTCAGAGCTAAAGGGTTCGGGCTATGGCTACACCTTC. This codes for CASSELKGSGYGYTF.

Worth noting for this clone: Within the sample, other DNA sequences also encode this same CDR3. This chain uses TRBV30 with TRBJ1-5; the D gene is possibly TRBD1 (5 bases). Germline-derived CDR1 and CDR2 are GTSNPN and SVGIG (reference sequence). This CDR3 contains 13 residues. V lost 0 bases, J lost 7 bases, and 10 bases lay in between. CDR3 DNA sequence: TGTGCCTGGAGTGTCCAGGGTGGGCAGCCCCAGCATTTT. Translation: CAWSVQGGQPQHF.

V is TRBV10-3 and J is TRBJ2-7; no clear D. Per the germline V gene, CDR1 is ENHRY and CDR2 is SYGVKD. This CDR3 comprises 14 residues. V was trimmed by 2 bases and J by 0 bases, leaving 8 bases between them. For the CDR3, the DNA is TGTGCCATCAGTGAGACTCAGAGCTCCTACGAGCAGTACTTC. Translated: CAISETQSSYEQYF.

The chain employs TRBV7-9 and TRBJ1-1, with 9 bases lining up with TRBD1. The germline V gene has CDR1 SEHNR and CDR2 FQNEAQ (reference sequence). The CDR3 contains 14 residues. V shed 5 bases and J 5 bases; nucleotides not matched to a gene: 6. CDR3 in DNA: TGTGCCAGCAGCATTGGACAGGGGAGAACTGAAGCTTTCTTT. Amino acids: CASSIGQGRTEAFF.

This chain joins TRBV18 and TRBJ1-1; possibly TRBD1 for D (6 bases). V shed 2 bases and J shed 5 bases, with 15 bases lying between them. CDR3 length equals 15 residues. Germline CDR1 KGHSH, CDR2 LQKENI. The CDR3: CASSPSQGSGTEAFF. In DNA form, the CDR3 reads TGTGCCAGCTCACCAAGCCAGGGGTCGGGGACTGAAGCTTTCTTT.

This clone showed up just a few times. The rearrangement links TRBV30 to TRBJ1-5; D is uncertain. Trimming pared 1 base from V and 7 bases from J, leaving 17 bases between. This CDR3 comprises 15 residues. CDR1 and CDR2 (germline): GTSNPN, SVGIG (reference sequence). The CDR3 reads CAWSARVNLGQPQHF. The CDR3 coding sequence is TGTGCCTGGAGTGCCCGGGTGAACCTGGGGCAGCCCCAGCATTTT.

The V call is TRBV11-2, the J call TRBJ2-7; the D gene is possibly TRBD2 (6 bases). Germline values: CDR1 SGHAT, CDR2 FQNNGV. Trimming took 7 bases from V and 5 from J, leaving 15 bases between them. The CDR3 is 13 residues long. The CDR3 reads CASTPVWGDEQYF. The DNA for the CDR3 is TGTGCCAGCACCCCAGTTTGGGGGGACGAGCAGTACTTC.

The V and J genes are TRBV13 and TRBJ2-2; possibly TRBD1 for D (6 bases). The germline V gene encodes CDR1 PRHDT and CDR2 FYEKMQ (reference sequence). The CDR3 is made up of 18 amino acids. V was shortened by 3 bases and J by 0 bases, with 17 bases between the two germline ends. CDR3 amino acids: CASSFTHRRTANTGELFF. In DNA, the CDR3 is TGTGCCAGCAGCTTCACCCACCGGAGGACAGCGAACACCGGGGAGCTGTTTTTT.

The sample holds one count of this clone. This chain uses TRBV19 with TRBJ2-2; 7 bases map to TRBD1. The CDR3 sequence is 16 residues long. In germline, CDR1 is LNHDA, CDR2 SQIVND (reference sequence). Trimming at V came to 3 bases and at J to 3 bases, leaving 7 bases not matched to a gene. The CDR3 DNA is TGTGCCAGTAGTATTTGGGACAGAATTGACACCGGGGAGCTGTTTTTT. Translating it yields CASSIWDRIDTGELFF.

J is TRBJ2-1 and V is TRBV19; 7 bases are shared with TRBD1. This CDR3 spans 16 amino acids. V trimming: 7 bases; J trimming: 6 bases; junction bases outside the gene matches: 15. Per the germline V gene, CDR1 is LNHDA and CDR2 is SQIVND (reference sequence). The CDR3 DNA follows: TGTGCCAGTACCCTCCCAGGGGGAGTTGGTAGCAATGAGCAGTTCTTC. Protein product: CASTLPGGVGSNEQFF. The whole variable domain, filled in from reference TRBV19 and TRBJ2-1, reads DGGITQSPKYLFRKEGQNVTLSCEQNLNHDAMYWYRQDPGQGLRLIYYSQIVNDFQKGDIAEGYSVSREKKESFPLTVTSAQKNPTAFYLCASTLPGGVGSNEQFFGPGTRLTVL.

The gene calls are TRBV28 and TRBJ2-7; D gene unclear. This CDR3 is built from 12 residues. Per germline, CDR1 MDHEN and CDR2 SYDVKM. V was trimmed by 8 bases and J by 0 bases, leaving 8 bases between them. This CDR3 is CASRLSSYEQYF. CDR3 in DNA: TGTGCCAGCCGGTTAAGCTCCTACGAGCAGTACTTC.

A remark on this clone: At the DNA level, this CDR3 is encoded by other sequences in the same sample as well. The rearrangement links TRBV7-9 to TRBJ2-7, with D uncertain. Germline V gene sequence: CDR1 SEHNR, CDR2 FQNEAQ (reference sequence). V lost 1 base and J 0 bases, leaving 7 bases between the germline ends. CDR3 length: 14 amino acids. CDR3 coding DNA: TGTGCCAGCAGCTTAGACACATACTCCTACGAGCAGTACTTC. It codes for CASSLDTYSYEQYF.

J is TRBJ1-2 and V is TRBV10-3; D is ambiguous. Germline-derived CDR1 and CDR2 are ENHRY and SYGVKD. V was trimmed by 0 bases and J by 4 bases, leaving 9 bases between them. The CDR3 loop spans 14 amino acids. The CDR3 bases are TGTGCCATCAGTGAGTCGAAATCCTTCTATGGCTACACCTTC. Protein: CAISESKSFYGYTF.

The rearrangement joins TRBV6-5 to TRBJ2-1; 11 bases agree with TRBD2. The CDR3 loop spans 15 amino acids. The trim removed 5 bases at V and 8 bases at J, leaving 8 bases unmatched. Germline V CDR1 and CDR2: MNHEY, SVGAGI. The CDR3 protein is CASSRSSGRIDEQFF. Written as DNA, the CDR3 is TGTGCCAGCAGTCGGTCTAGCGGGAGGATCGATGAGCAGTTCTTC.